The clone carrying this T cell receptor (beta chain) was counted many times. One junction end does not reproduce the germline sequence, and a read error may be involved. During its preparation, the TCRbeta library received unique molecular identifiers. Each CDR3 protein gets one entry after TCRdb re-called the PCR reads with MiXCR. The sample has hundreds of thousands of distinct CDR3 sequences, around 20% seen once. These data are taken from a study of T-cell reconstitution after alpha-beta-depleted transplantation in children. Per germline, CDR1 MNHNS and CDR2 SASEGT. This CDR3 contains 13 residues.

The sequences come from PBMCs from the stem cell graft donor, collected from the stem cell graft. The genes are TRBV6-1 and TRBJ2-2; D ambiguous. The TCR comes from a human donor who donated a stem cell graft to a child with acute lymphoblastic leukemia. The CDR3 is CASGEQETGELFF. The CDR3 nucleotides are TGTGCCAGCGGTGAACAAGAGACCGGGGAGCTGTTTTTT.